This entry concerns a single T cell receptor (beta chain). The antigen remains unidentified. This specimen belongs to a study of cytomegalovirus exposure and HLA in healthy donors. Study information: The same platform as the approximately 730 first-cohort repertoires was used for the 90 to 150 validation repertoires, a later analysis reported. Study-wide findings and caveats: In vitro assays verified that a few CMV-associated chains recognized CMV antigens specifically. According to reports, the classifier identified cytomegalovirus status with high specificity and sensitivity.

The donors were members of the validation cohort comprising about 130 subjects, separate from the roughly 650-subject first cohort. Clones were read by immunoSEQ multiplex PCR, and TCRdb kept only the in-frame ones, dropping some. The data hold some 99,000 clones, with approximately 91% observed a single time. The V gene's germline CDR1 is MGHDK and CDR2 SYGVNS. This CDR3 has 16 residues. J was trimmed by 5 bases and V by 2 bases; bases with no gene match: 4. This receptor was identified in a woman aged 18-29 years in good health and CMV-seronegative. The sample consisted of PBMCs. The rearrangement uses TRBV25-1 and TRBJ2-2; 11 bases are shared with TRBD1. This CDR3 is CASSERGQGATGELFF. The CDR3 region has the DNA TGTGCCAGCAGTGAAAGAGGACAGGGGGCAACCGGGGAGCTGTTTTTT.